At least ten counts were recorded for the clone carrying this TCR beta chain. This sample stems from a study of T cells in Graves' hyperthyroidism and ophthalmopathy. Looking at the study overall: Peripheral blood samples were taken at initial diagnosis, prior to any treatment.

V was shortened by 5 bases and J by 11 bases, with 13 bases between the two germline ends. Germline-derived CDR1 and CDR2 are MDHEN and SYDVKM. The CDR3 runs 12 residues. RNA transcripts provided the source from which TCR beta CDR3 regions were amplified. The HTBI set primed first-round TCR CDR3 RT-PCR. From the multiplex PCR reads, TCRdb called clonotypes with MiXCR, one entry per CDR3 protein. Of approximately 630,000 distinct CDR3 sequences in the sample, about 16% are singletons; the top ten hold over 3.5%. The TCR comes from a woman aged 25 to 39 with Graves' hyperthyroidism. The sample comprised blood. The chain employs TRBV28 and TRBJ2-1; no definite D call. The CDR3 sequence: CASSPPDGQQFF. CDR3 sequence (DNA): TGTGCCAGCAGTCCCCCGGACGGGCAGCAGTTCTTC.